These T cell receptor beta chains were read from a single sample in a study of lymphopenia after photon versus proton radiotherapy. The repertoire was sequenced with immunoSEQ multiplex PCR; TCRdb's copy has only in-frame clones and lacks some. The data show 25,000 to 30,000 clones, roughly four fifths seen once. Sample: peripheral blood, taken from a patient treated with photon-based radiotherapy. These receptors came from a woman aged 50 to 60 with pancreatic cancer. CDR3s include the opening cysteine and the closing phenylalanine or tryptophan. A D gene is named only where the DNA matches it firmly. Not every row has a clone size; where given, it reads once, few, many or a size class.

abundance: NA
d_gene: NA
j_gene: TRBJ1-3
v_gene: TRBV10-3
CDR3nt: TGTGCCACACAGGACTCTGGAAACACCATATATTTT
CDR3aa: CATQDSGNTIYF

abundance: NA
d_gene: NA
j_gene: TRBJ1-2
v_gene: TRBV9
CDR3nt: TGTGCCAGCAGCGTAGAATCTAACTATGGCTACACCTTC
CDR3aa: CASSVESNYGYTF

abundance: once
d_gene: TRBD2
j_gene: TRBJ2-1
v_gene: TRBV5-8
CDR3nt: TGTGCCAGCAGCCAGGGACTAGCGGGTTACAATGAGCAGTTCTTC
CDR3aa: CASSQGLAGYNEQFF

abundance: NA
d_gene: NA
j_gene: TRBJ1-5
v_gene: TRBV6-1
CDR3nt: TGTGCCAGCAGTGAAAAGACAGGCGTACAGCCCCAGCATTTT
CDR3aa: CASSEKTGVQPQHF

abundance: NA
d_gene: NA
j_gene: TRBJ1-4
v_gene: TRBV18
CDR3nt: TGTGCCAGCTCACCAAAGTATCGAGCAACTAATGAAAAACTGTTTTTT
CDR3aa: CASSPKYRATNEKLFF

abundance: NA
d_gene: TRBD2
j_gene: TRBJ2-5
v_gene: TRBV5-4
CDR3nt: TGTGCCAGCAGCTTGGGGGGAGGGCACGAGACCCAGTACTTC
CDR3aa: CASSLGGGHETQYF

abundance: NA
d_gene: NA
j_gene: TRBJ2-1
v_gene: TRBV30
CDR3nt: TGTGCCTGGAGCGGACAGCCCGGCAATGAGCAGTTCTTC
CDR3aa: CAWSGQPGNEQFF

abundance: NA
d_gene: NA
j_gene: TRBJ2-1
v_gene: TRBV7-2
CDR3nt: TGTGCCAGCAGCTTAGGTACGCAGCCGAACAATGAGCAGTTCTTC
CDR3aa: CASSLGTQPNNEQFF

abundance: NA
d_gene: TRBD2
j_gene: TRBJ2-7
v_gene: TRBV19
CDR3nt: TGTGCCAGTAGTACCCCCCTAGCGGGAGATTTCTACGAGCAGTACTTC
CDR3aa: CASSTPLAGDFYEQYF

abundance: NA
d_gene: NA
j_gene: TRBJ2-7
v_gene: TRBV28
CDR3nt: TGTGCCAGCGGTAGGGACTCCTACGAGCAGTACTTC
CDR3aa: CASGRDSYEQYF

abundance: NA
d_gene: TRBD1
j_gene: TRBJ1-1
v_gene: TRBV11-1
CDR3nt: TGTGCCAGCAGCCAACAGGGGGCCGCTGAAGCTTTCTTT
CDR3aa: CASSQQGAAEAFF

abundance: NA
d_gene: NA
j_gene: TRBJ2-7
v_gene: TRBV14
CDR3nt: TGTGCCAGCAGCAACCCTAAAGTCGGAGGGAATTCTCAGTACGAGCAGTACTTC
CDR3aa: CASSNPKVGGNSQYEQYF

abundance: NA
d_gene: TRBD1
j_gene: TRBJ1-6
v_gene: TRBV5-6
CDR3nt: TGTGCCAGCAGCTTCGGGACAGGAGTCCCATCCCTCCACTTT
CDR3aa: CASSFGTGVPSLHF

abundance: once
d_gene: NA
j_gene: TRBJ2-1
v_gene: TRBV5-1
CDR3nt: TGCGCCAGCAGCTCCGGATTAAACTACAATGAGCAGTTCTTC
CDR3aa: CASSSGLNYNEQFF

abundance: NA
d_gene: NA
j_gene: TRBJ1-2
v_gene: TRBV30
CDR3nt: TGTGCCTGGCTGAAGGACAGAGCCTATAACTATGGCTACACCTTC
CDR3aa: CAWLKDRAYNYGYTF

abundance: once
d_gene: NA
j_gene: TRBJ1-3
v_gene: TRBV20-1
CDR3nt: TGCAGTGCCACACAACGGAACACCATATATTTT
CDR3aa: CSATQRNTIYF